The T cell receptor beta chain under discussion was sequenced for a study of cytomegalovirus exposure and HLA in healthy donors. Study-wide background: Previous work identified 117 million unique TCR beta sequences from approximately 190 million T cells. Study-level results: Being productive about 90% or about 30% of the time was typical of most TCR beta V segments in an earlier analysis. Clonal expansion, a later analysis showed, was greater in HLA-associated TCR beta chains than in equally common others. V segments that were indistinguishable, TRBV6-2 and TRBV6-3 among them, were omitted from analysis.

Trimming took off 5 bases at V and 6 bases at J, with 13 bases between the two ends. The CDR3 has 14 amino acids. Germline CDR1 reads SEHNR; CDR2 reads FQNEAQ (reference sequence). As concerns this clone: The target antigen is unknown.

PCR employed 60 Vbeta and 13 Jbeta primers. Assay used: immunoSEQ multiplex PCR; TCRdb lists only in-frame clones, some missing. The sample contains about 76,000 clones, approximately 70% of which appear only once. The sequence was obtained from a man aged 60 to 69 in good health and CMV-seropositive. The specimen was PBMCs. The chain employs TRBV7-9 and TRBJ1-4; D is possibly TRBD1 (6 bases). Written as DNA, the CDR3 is TGTGCCAGCAGCCACCAGGGGATGGATGAAAAACTGTTTTTT. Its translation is CASSHQGMDEKLFF. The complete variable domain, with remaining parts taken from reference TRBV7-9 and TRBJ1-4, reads DTGVSQNPRHKITKRGQNVTFRCDPISEHNRLYWYRQTLGQGPEFLTYFQNEAQLEKSRLLSDRFSAERPKGSFSTLEIQRTEQGDSAMYLCASSHQGMDEKLFFGSGTQLSVL.